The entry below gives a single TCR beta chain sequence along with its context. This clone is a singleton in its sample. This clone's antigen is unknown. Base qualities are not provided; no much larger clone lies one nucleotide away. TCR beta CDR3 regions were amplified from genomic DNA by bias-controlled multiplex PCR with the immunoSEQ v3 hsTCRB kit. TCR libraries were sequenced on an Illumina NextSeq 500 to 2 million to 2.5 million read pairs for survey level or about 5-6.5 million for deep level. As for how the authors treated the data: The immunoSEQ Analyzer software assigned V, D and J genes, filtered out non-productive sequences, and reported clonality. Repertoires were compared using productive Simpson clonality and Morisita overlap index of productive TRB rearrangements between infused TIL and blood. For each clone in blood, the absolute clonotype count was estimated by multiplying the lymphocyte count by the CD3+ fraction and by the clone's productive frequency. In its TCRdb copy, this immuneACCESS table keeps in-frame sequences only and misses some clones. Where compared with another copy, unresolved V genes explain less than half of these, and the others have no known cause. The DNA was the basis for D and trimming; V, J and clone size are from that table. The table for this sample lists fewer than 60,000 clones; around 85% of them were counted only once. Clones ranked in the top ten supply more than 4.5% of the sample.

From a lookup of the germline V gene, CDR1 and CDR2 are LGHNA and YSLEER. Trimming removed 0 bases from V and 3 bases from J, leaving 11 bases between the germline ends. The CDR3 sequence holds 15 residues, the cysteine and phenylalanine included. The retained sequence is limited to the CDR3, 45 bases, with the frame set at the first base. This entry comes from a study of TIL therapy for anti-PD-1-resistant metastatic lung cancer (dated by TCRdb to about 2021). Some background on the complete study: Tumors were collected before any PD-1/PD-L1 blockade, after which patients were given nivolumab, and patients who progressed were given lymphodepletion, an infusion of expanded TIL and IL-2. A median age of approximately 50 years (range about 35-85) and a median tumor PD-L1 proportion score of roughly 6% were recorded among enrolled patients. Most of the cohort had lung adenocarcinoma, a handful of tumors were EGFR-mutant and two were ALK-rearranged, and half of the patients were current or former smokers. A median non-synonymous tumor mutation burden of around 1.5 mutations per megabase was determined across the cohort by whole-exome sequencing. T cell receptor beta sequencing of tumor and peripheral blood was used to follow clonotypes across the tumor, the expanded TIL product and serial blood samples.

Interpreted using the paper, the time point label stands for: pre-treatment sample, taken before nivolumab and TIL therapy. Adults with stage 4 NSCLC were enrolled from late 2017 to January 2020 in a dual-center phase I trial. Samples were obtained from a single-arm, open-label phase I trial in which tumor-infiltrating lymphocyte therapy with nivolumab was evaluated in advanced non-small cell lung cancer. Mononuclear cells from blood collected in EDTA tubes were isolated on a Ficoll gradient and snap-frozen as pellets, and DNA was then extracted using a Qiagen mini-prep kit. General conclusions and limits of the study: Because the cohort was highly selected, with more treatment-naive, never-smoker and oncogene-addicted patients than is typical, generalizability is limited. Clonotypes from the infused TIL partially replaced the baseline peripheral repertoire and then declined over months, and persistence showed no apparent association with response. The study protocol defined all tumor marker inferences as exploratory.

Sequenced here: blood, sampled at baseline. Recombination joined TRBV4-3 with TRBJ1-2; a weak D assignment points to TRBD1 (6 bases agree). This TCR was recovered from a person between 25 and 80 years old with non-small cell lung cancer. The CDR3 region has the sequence CASSQESQGYYGYTF. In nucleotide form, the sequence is TGCGCCAGCAGCCAAGAATCACAGGGATACTATGGCTACACCTTC.